This T cell receptor (beta chain) appears in the sequencing data of a study of cytomegalovirus exposure and HLA in healthy donors. Whole-study results and caveats: A later analysis linked around 17,000 TCR beta sequences to HLA alleles at 0.05 false discovery rate. Most CMV-associated TCR beta chains appeared HLA-restricted in a later analysis. Reports credit the classifier with highly specific, highly sensitive diagnosis of cytomegalovirus status. In an earlier analysis, about 87% or about 30%: the productive usage of most TCR beta V segments.

This CDR3 is 13 amino acids long. Trimming cost V 1 base and J 0 bases, with 7 bases left between them. Looked up from germline, CDR1 is SQVTM and CDR2 is ANQGSEA. A word on this clone: Its antigen is currently unknown.

PCR employed 60 Vbeta and 13 Jbeta primers. Clones were sequenced by immunoSEQ multiplex PCR, and TCRdb holds only the in-frame ones, with some missing. The profile shows tens of thousands of clones, roughly 80% of them singletons. The sequenced material came from PBMCs. The chain joins TRBV29-1 to TRBJ2-7, with D maybe TRBD1 (6 bases). This clonotype was obtained from a man aged 25-45 years in good health and CMV-seronegative. The CDR3 loop is CSVEGDTSYEQYF. The DNA for the CDR3 is TGCAGCGTTGAAGGGGACACCTCCTACGAGCAGTACTTC.